The 17 T cell receptor beta chains below all came from one sample that was sequenced in a study of T cell repertoires in cytomegalovirus infection. TCRdb processed the reads anew with MiXCR; each CDR3 protein has one entry. The sample lists over 300,000 distinct CDR3 sequences; around a sixth were seen once. Material for sequencing was PBMCs. These receptors originate from a human donor in good health (CMV status not recorded). Some clones in this sample may be carry-over from other donors' samples.

This clonotype has just a few counts. The rearrangement joins TRBV6-2 or TRBV6-3 to TRBJ1-5; no reliable D call. The ends were cut back, 4 bases at V and 5 bases at J, with 12 bases in the middle. This CDR3 has 14 amino acids. Germline V gives CDR1 MNHEY, CDR2 SVGEGT. CDR3 protein: CASSSDGGYQPQHF. The CDR3 DNA is TGTGCCAGCAGTTCGGACGGAGGATATCAGCCCCAGCATTTT.

About this clonotype: A much larger clone lies a single base off, so this may be a read error. In this CDR3 the conserved last residue, phenylalanine or tryptophan, is missing, so a read error is likely. The chain links TRBV7-3 to TRBJ2-7; D is tentatively TRBD1 or TRBD2 (5 bases each). The CDR3 has 14 residues. In germline, CDR1 is SGHTA, CDR2 FQGTGA. Between the trimmed V and J ends, which lost 5 bases and 2 bases, there was a span of 13 bases. CDR3 loop: CASSDHGTTYEQYY. The CDR3 DNA reads TGTGCCAGCAGCGACCACGGGACCACCTACGAGCAGTACTAC.

The CDR3 sequence: CASSLDEENTEAFF. In DNA, the CDR3 is TGTGCCAGCAGCTTGGACGAGGAGAACACTGAAGCTTTCTTT. J is TRBJ1-1 and V is TRBV5-4, with D unclear. Deletions cut 0 bases from V and 1 base from J, with 7 bases between. The CDR3 is 14 amino acids. CDR1 and CDR2 from the germline V gene are SGHNT and YYREEE (reference sequence). The whole variable domain, remainder taken from reference TRBV5-4 and TRBJ1-1, is ETGVTQSPTHLIKTRGQQVTLRCSSQSGHNTVSWYQQALGQGPQFIFQYYREEENGRGNFPPRFSGLQFPNYSSELNVNALELDDSALYLCASSLDEENTEAFFGQGTRLTVV.

V usage is TRBV19 and J usage is TRBJ2-1; TRBD1 might be the D (6 bases). The V gene lost 7 bases and the J gene lost 0 bases, with 13 bases spanning the gap. Germline CDR1 reads LNHDA; CDR2 reads SQIVND (reference sequence). The CDR3 is 15 residues long. CDR3 DNA sequence: TGTGCCAGTAAAAACAGGGTTAGCTCCTACAATGAGCAGTTCTTC. Amino acid sequence: CASKNRVSSYNEQFF.

This clonotype was found a few times. This sequence joins TRBV7-2 and TRBJ1-2, with D tentatively TRBD1 (6 bases). The germline V gene encodes CDR1 SGHTA and CDR2 FQGNSA. The CDR3 consists of 17 residues. V was pared by 1 base and J by 1 base, with 16 bases between. CDR3 residues: CASSLGGEGRGNYGYTF. The CDR3 region has the DNA TGTGCCAGCAGCTTAGGGGGGGAGGGCAGGGGTAACTATGGCTACACCTTC.

This clonotype was detected ten times or more. The rearrangement uses TRBV10-3 and TRBJ2-1; 8 bases map to TRBD1. Trimming took 10 bases from V and 8 from J; bases not matched to a gene: 10. CDR1 and CDR2 from the germline V gene are ENHRY and SYGVKD. This CDR3 has 13 residues. The CDR3 loop reads CATRDRSPHEQFF. As DNA, the CDR3 is TGTGCCACCCGGGACAGGTCCCCTCATGAGCAGTTCTTC.

This chain links TRBV7-8 with TRBJ2-7, with 15 bases aligning to TRBD2. Germline V gene lookup returns CDR1 SGHVS and CDR2 FQNEAQ. The CDR3 extends over 15 amino acids. Trimming took 2 bases from V and 9 from J; bases not matched to a gene: 5. The CDR3, as DNA: TGTGCCAGCAGCTTAAGGACTAGCGGGGGGGTGGGGCAGTACTTC. Translated: CASSLRTSGGVGQYF.

V is TRBV2 and J is TRBJ2-1, with a weak D call TRBD1 (5 bases). V lost 4 bases and J lost 2, with 9 bases in between. The CDR3 totals 14 residues. Germline V gene data show CDR1 as SNHLY and CDR2 as FYNNEI. CDR3 loop: CASSADSTYNEQFF. The DNA for the CDR3 is TGTGCCAGCAGTGCCGACAGTACCTACAATGAGCAGTTCTTC.

This clonotype was counted ten times or more. The rearrangement links TRBV7-2 to TRBJ2-3, with D possibly TRBD1 on 6 matching bases. The CDR3 extends over 16 amino acids. V was shortened by 3 bases and J by 2 bases, with 15 bases between the two germline ends. CDR1 and CDR2 from the germline V gene are SGHTA and FQGNSA. CDR3 DNA: TGTGCCAGCAGCTTCGGGACAACACTTTCCACAGATACGCAGTATTTT. Translating gives CASSFGTTLSTDTQYF.

There are many counts of this clonotype. The rearrangement links TRBV7-9 to TRBJ1-2; D perhaps matches TRBD1 (6 bases). The germline CDR1 and CDR2 sequences are SEHNR and FQNEAQ (reference sequence). The CDR3 has 14 residues. V lost 4 bases and J 3 bases, leaving 12 bases between the germline ends. In DNA, the CDR3 is TGTGCCAGCAGCTCGAGGGGGGAGCACTATGGCTACACCTTC. It encodes CASSSRGEHYGYTF.

This clonotype was observed a few times. The chain has TRBV12-3 or TRBV12-4 and TRBJ2-3, with 9 bases lining up with TRBD1. J gave up 4 bases and V 5 bases, and 7 bases lay outside the gene matches. There are 15 residues in the CDR3. The CDR3 loop reads CASSSTGGPADTQYF. CDR3 in DNA: TGTGCCAGCAGTAGTACAGGGGGCCCAGCAGATACGCAGTATTTT.

Written as DNA, the CDR3 is TGTGCCAGCAGACATACAAATGAAAAACTGTTTTTT. As protein: CASRHTNEKLFF. The chain employs TRBV28 and TRBJ1-4; D unclear. CDR1 MDHEN and CDR2 SYDVKM come from the germline V gene. This CDR3 is 12 amino acids long. V shed 6 bases and J shed 5 bases, with 7 bases lying between them.

This clonotype has just a few counts. V and J are TRBV11-3 and TRBJ2-5, with 11 bases lining up with TRBD1. J gave up 1 base and V 5 bases, and 6 bases lay outside the gene matches. CDR3 length: 16 amino acids. Germline V gene data show CDR1 as SGHNT and CDR2 as YENEEA. For the CDR3, the DNA is TGTGCCAGCAGCCTAAGGACAGGGGGCTTCCAAGAGACCCAGTACTTC. Protein product: CASSLRTGGFQETQYF.

This clonotype was seen more than once but under ten times. The chain uses TRBV28 and TRBJ2-5, with no clear D. Trimming pared 4 bases from V and 5 bases from J, leaving 17 bases between. From germline, CDR1 is MDHEN and CDR2 SYDVKM. The CDR3 covers 15 residues. The CDR3: CASSSPGTLRETQYF. The CDR3 DNA follows: TGTGCCAGCAGTTCCCCTGGCACCCTCCGGGAGACCCAGTACTTC. The complete variable domain, with remaining parts taken from reference TRBV28 and TRBJ2-5, reads DVKVTQSSRYLVKRTGEKVFLECVQDMDHENMFWYRQDPGLGLRLIYFSYDVKMKEKGDIPEGYSVSREKKERFSLILESASTNQTSMYLCASSSPGTLRETQYFGPGTRLLVL.

This clonotype was found a few times. Germline and junction disagree at one end, which may indicate a read error. The rearrangement uses TRBV11-3 and TRBJ2-2; D not resolved. The CDR3 runs 15 residues. Germline CDR1 and CDR2: SGHNT and YENEEA. The chain's CDR3 is CASSLAFGNNGELFF. CDR3 bases: TGTGCCAGCAGCTTAGCATTTGGGAACAACGGGGAGCTGTTTTTT.

This clonotype was counted between two and nine times. CDR3: CASLDLPGQTSNEQFF. CDR3 DNA sequence: TGTGCCAGCCTCGATCTCCCGGGACAGACTTCCAATGAGCAGTTCTTC. This rearrangement joins TRBV6-2 or TRBV6-3 to TRBJ2-1; 7 positions agree with TRBD1. This CDR3 has 16 amino acids. The V gene's germline CDR1 is MNHEY and CDR2 SVGEGT. The V segment lost 8 bases and the J segment 6 bases; nucleotides outside the gene matches: 16.

The gene calls are TRBV2 and TRBJ2-3, with D possibly TRBD2 on 6 matching bases. Germline CDR1 and CDR2: SNHLY and FYNNEI. This CDR3 has 13 residues. In DNA form, the CDR3 reads TGTGCTGTCCTTAGGGGTGCGGGGGATACGCAGTATTTT. It codes for CAVLRGAGDTQYF.